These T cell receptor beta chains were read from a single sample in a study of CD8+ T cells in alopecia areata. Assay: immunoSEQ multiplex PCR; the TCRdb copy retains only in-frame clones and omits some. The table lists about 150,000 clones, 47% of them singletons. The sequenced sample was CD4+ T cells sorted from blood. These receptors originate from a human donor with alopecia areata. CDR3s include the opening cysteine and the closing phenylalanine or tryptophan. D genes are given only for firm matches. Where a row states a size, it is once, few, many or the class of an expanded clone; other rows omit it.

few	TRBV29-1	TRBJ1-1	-	TGCAGCGTTGAAGGTCGCCCCGACACTGAAGCTTTCTTT	CSVEGRPDTEAFF
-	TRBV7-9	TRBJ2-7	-	TGTGCCAGCAGCTTAGTTGGGTACCCCTACGAGCAGTACTTC	CASSLVGYPYEQYF
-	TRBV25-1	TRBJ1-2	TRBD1	TGTGCCAGCAGGGGACAGACATATGGCTACACCTTC	CASRGQTYGYTF
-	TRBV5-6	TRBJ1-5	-	TGTGCCAGCAGCGGGGGACTTTATCAGCCCCAGCATTTT	CASSGGLYQPQHF
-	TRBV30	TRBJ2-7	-	TGTGCCTGGAGTAGGCAGGGAAGCGAGCAGTACTTC	CAWSRQGSEQYF
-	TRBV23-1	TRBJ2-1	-	TGCGCCAGCAGGCCTGACCGGGACACGCTGAAAAATGAGCAGTTCTTC	CASRPDRDTLKNEQFF
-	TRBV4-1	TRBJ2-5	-	TGCGCCAGCAGCTCAATGGGGGAGACCCAGTACTTC	CASSSMGETQYF
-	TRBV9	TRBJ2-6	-	TGTGCCAGCAGCGTAGGCGGCTCTGGGGCCAACGTCCTGACTTTC	CASSVGGSGANVLTF
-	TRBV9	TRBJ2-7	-	TGTGCCAGCAGCGTAGCTGGGGAATGGGACGAAGAGCAGTACTTC	CASSVAGEWDEEQYF
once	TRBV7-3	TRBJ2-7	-	TGTGCCAGCAGCTTAAGACGCGCCTACGAGCAGTACTTC	CASSLRRAYEQYF
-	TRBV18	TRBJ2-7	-	TGTGCCAGCTCACCACCCGGGAGCTTGGCCTACGAGCAGTACTTC	CASSPPGSLAYEQYF
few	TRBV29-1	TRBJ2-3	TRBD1	TGCAGCGTGGGACAGGGAGGCACAGATACGCAGTATTTT	CSVGQGGTDTQYF
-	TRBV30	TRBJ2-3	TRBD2	TGTGCCTGGACTAGCGGGATTAGCACAGATACGCAGTATTTT	CAWTSGISTDTQYF
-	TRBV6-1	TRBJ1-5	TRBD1	TGTGCCAGCAGTGTACAGGGGGCTCAGCCCCAGCATTTT	CASSVQGAQPQHF
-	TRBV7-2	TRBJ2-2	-	TGTGCCAGCAGCCCCTCCGGAGCAGACACCGGGGAGCTGTTTTTT	CASSPSGADTGELFF
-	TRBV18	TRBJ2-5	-	TGTGCCAGCTCACCACCGACCTCAGAGACCCAGTACTTC	CASSPPTSETQYF
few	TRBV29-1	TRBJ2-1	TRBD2	TGCAGCGTTGTTACCAGGGCGGGGGATGAGCAGTTCTTC	CSVVTRAGDEQFF
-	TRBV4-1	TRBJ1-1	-	TGCGCCAGCAGCCAAGAGTCCCAGGGAAGTGGCACTGAAGCTTTCTTT	CASSQESQGSGTEAFF
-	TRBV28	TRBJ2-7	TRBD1	TGTGCCAGCAGCCATCCGGGACAGGGCAGGGAGCAGTACTTC	CASSHPGQGREQYF
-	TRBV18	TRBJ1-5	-	TGTGCCAGCTCACCCCAAGGGCCCAATCAGCCCCAGCATTTT	CASSPQGPNQPQHF
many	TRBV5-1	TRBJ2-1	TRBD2	TGCGCCAGCCGACTAGCGGGAGGTTATGAGCAGTTCTTC	CASRLAGGYEQFF
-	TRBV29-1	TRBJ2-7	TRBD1	TGCAGCGTAGAGGGACAGGGGGCCTACGAGCAGTACTTC	CSVEGQGAYEQYF
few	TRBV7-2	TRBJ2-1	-	TGTGCCAGCAGCCAACGGCAGGGCAATGAGCAGTTCTTC	CASSQRQGNEQFF
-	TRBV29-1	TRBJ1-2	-	TGCAGCGTCGCTAGGGTTAACTATGGCTACACCTTC	CSVARVNYGYTF
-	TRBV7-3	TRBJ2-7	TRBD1	TGTGCCAGCAGCTTAACGGGACAGGGGGGCGAGCAGTACTTC	CASSLTGQGGEQYF
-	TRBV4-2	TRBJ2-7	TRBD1	TGTGCCAGCAGCAGCCAACAGGGGATATGGCTCTACGAGCAGTACTTC	CASSSQQGIWLYEQYF
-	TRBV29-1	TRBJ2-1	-	TGCAGCGTTCCCCCGATGCGCGGGTACAATGAGCAGTTCTTC	CSVPPMRGYNEQFF
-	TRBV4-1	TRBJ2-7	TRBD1	TGCGCCAGCAGCCCGGGACAGGGGGCTAACTACGAGCAGTACTTC	CASSPGQGANYEQYF
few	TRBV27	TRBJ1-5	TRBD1	TGTGCCAGCCGCGGGACAGCTAATCAGCCCCAGCATTTT	CASRGTANQPQHF
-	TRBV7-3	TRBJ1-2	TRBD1	TGTGCCAGCAGCTTGGGACAGGGCGATGGCTACACCTTC	CASSLGQGDGYTF
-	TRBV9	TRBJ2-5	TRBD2	TGTGCCAGCAGCGGTACTAGCGGGACTCAAGAGACCCAGTACTTC	CASSGTSGTQETQYF
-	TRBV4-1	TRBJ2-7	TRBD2	TGCGCCAGCAGCCAGCCGACTAGCGGGAGTGTTAAGCAGTACTTC	CASSQPTSGSVKQYF
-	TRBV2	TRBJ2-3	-	TGTGCCAGCCTTCTGACAGATACGCAGTATTTT	CASLLTDTQYF
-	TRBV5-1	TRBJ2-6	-	TGCGCCAGCAGCTTGGGTGTCAGCTCTGGGGCCAACGTCCTGACTTTC	CASSLGVSSGANVLTF
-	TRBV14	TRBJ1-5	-	TGTGCCAGCAGCCACCCACCCGGCGGGACGGCGATTAGCAATCAGCCCCAGCATTTT	CASSHPPGGTAISNQPQHF
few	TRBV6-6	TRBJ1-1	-	TGTGCCAGCAGTTACACGGATGAAGCTTTCTTT	CASSYTDEAFF
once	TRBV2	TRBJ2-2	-	TGTGCCAGCCATTTGGAGAACACCGGGGAGCTGTTTTTT	CASHLENTGELFF
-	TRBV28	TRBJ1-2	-	TGTGCCAGCAGAGACTATGGCTACACCTTC	CASRDYGYTF
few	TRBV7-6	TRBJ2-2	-	TGTGCCAGCAGCTTAGGAGTTGCGGGACCCGCCCCACCTATGGAGCTGTTTTTT	CASSLGVAGPAPPMELFF